This T cell receptor beta chain comes out of a study of identical twins. General study points: Models underestimated out-of-frame TCR alpha sharing in monozygotic twins. Memory repertoires lacked the insertion deficit that abundant cord blood beta clonotypes showed.

TCRdb reanalysed the 5' RACE reads using MiXCR and keeps one entry per CDR3 protein. Seen here are approximately 500,000 distinct CDR3 sequences, 24% observed once, and the top ten hold around 3%. This CDR3 has 15 residues. V was cut by 2 bases and J by 0 bases, with 14 bases left in between. Germline assignment: CDR1 DFQATT and CDR2 SNEGSKA (reference sequence). As for this clonotype: Its antigen is undetermined.

The sample was also linked to a second study, of T cells expressing NK-cell markers. As that report states: Among the experiments, several used an anti-gamma-delta TCR antibody to restrict sorting to alpha-beta TCR T cells.

The specimen was CD4+ T cells sorted from blood. The genes are TRBV20-1 and TRBJ2-7; TRBD2 might be the D (5 bases). The receptor was derived from a young woman in good health. CDR3 sequence: CSARPPGWYSYEQYF. The CDR3 DNA is TGCAGTGCTAGACCCCCGGGGTGGTACTCCTACGAGCAGTACTTC.